A single sample gave rise to the 2 T cell receptor beta chains below, sequenced in a study of CD8 T cells in Susac syndrome. The authors reverse transcribed roughly 0.5 to 1 ug RNA with random hexamers. TCRdb re-called the immunoSEQ multiplex PCR reads through MiXCR, storing one row per CDR3 protein. In the table there are about 170,000 distinct CDR3 sequences, approximately 95% of which are singletons. The specimen was CD4+ T cells from PBMCs. These receptors were collected from a human donor with multiple sclerosis.

J is TRBJ2-5 and V is TRBV18; 13 nucleotides align to TRBD2. CDR3 length: 15 amino acids. Trimming took 5 bases from V and 5 from J; bases not matched to a gene: 5. Looked up from germline, CDR1 is KGHSH and CDR2 is LQKENI. The CDR3 bases are TGTGCCAGCTCATCTCCGGGACTAGCGGGGGAGACCCAGTACTTC. This sequence encodes CASSSPGLAGETQYF.

The chain employs TRBV11-2 and TRBJ1-1, with D perhaps TRBD1 (5 bases). V dropped 7 bases and J dropped 11 bases, with 17 bases sitting between them. This CDR3 comprises 12 residues. Per germline, CDR1 SGHAT and CDR2 FQNNGV. In nucleotides, the CDR3 is TGTGCCAGCACCCCCGAGGGACGTCGGGCTTTCTTT. Its translation: CASTPEGRRAFF.